This record looks at one T cell receptor beta chain sequence and its context. Its antigen specificity is not known. Within one base of it there is no much larger clone, and no base qualities were kept. In light of the paper, this sample's time point label describes: baseline, week 1 (first vaccination visit). The treatment or condition label for this specimen denotes: pre-vaccination baseline after standard-of-care therapy. All donors had newly diagnosed IDH1-mutant astrocytomas of WHO grade 3 or 4 that showed loss of nuclear ATRX. The samples were drawn from NOA16, a multicentre, single-arm, open-label phase I trial in Germany that tested a mutant IDH1 peptide vaccine in humans for the first time. For immunogenicity testing, the blood drawn at visit V03 was used as the baseline sample. Genomic DNA for TCRB sequencing was extracted from EDTA blood using the DNeasy Blood and Tissue Kit. This entry comes from a study of a mutant IDH1 vaccine in newly diagnosed glioma (dated by TCRdb to the early 2020s). In terms of the full investigation: Of the roughly 30 treated patients, around 60% were male and roughly 38% were female, and a mean age of roughly 37 years was recorded. Before enrollment, most patients had been given radiochemotherapy with temozolomide as standard therapy, while the rest had received either radiotherapy alone or temozolomide alone. Six visits were used for peripheral blood collection: V03 (baseline), V05, V07, V10, V12 and V13. For exploratory analyses, longitudinal TCRB deep sequencing was carried out in roughly 23 treated patients wherever samples were available. The research as a whole found: PBMC samples for TCRB deep sequencing were selected based on availability. Pseudoprogression appeared unrelated to alterations in the top peripheral T cell clonotypes detected by TCRB sequencing. Vaccine-induced immune responses across multiple MHC alleles were detected in 93.3% of patients. The authors stated that sample limitations prevented analyses of patient blood samples from being reproduced.

Library preparation was by the immunoSEQ multiplex PCR assay. Rearranged TCR beta chain sequences were amplified using the hsTCRB Kit according to the manufacturer's protocol. Sequencing of TCRB libraries was carried out on an Illumina MiSeq. The study's processing was this. The proprietary platform of the kit vendor was used for demultiplexing, trimming and gene mapping. The table comes from immuneACCESS by way of TCRdb, which keeps in-frame sequences with V and J called. Part of the clones is missing from these tables; in studies checked, under half for an unresolved V gene and the rest for unknown reasons. The V and J calls and clone size were taken over from that table, and D and trimming were inferred from the DNA. The table for this sample lists about 36,000 clones; 80% to 95% of them were counted only once. The ten biggest clones cover roughly 18% of the sample. Including cysteine and phenylalanine, the CDR3 has 17 amino acids. Here the CDR3 DNA is all that survives: 51 bases in frame from base 1. The germline V gene sets CDR1 to MGHRA and CDR2 to YSYEKL. V is shortened by 0 bases, J by 3 bases, and the region joining them spans 18 bases.

Rearrangement joined TRBV4-1 to TRBJ2-7; TRBD1 is a weak D gene call, 6 bases matching. The source was PBMCs, collected from a glioma patient treated with radiotherapy, temozolomide or both. The source is a man aged 18 to 29 with glioma. CDR3 sequence: CASSQDSTTSTGYEQYF. The DNA is as follows: TGCGCCAGCAGCCAAGATAGCACGACTTCGACAGGCTACGAGCAGTACTTC.